A selection of T cell receptor beta chains follows, all from one sample in a study of shared clonotypes between healthy human individuals. Data came from immunoSEQ multiplex PCR; TCRdb stores just in-frame clones and leaves some out. The table has about 480,000 clones, more than 65% seen once. Sequencing input: PBMCs. The receptors were gathered from a woman between 40 and 55 years old in good health. Some clones in this sample may be carry-over from other donors' samples. CDR3s include the opening cysteine and the closing phenylalanine or tryptophan. A D gene is named only where the DNA matches it firmly.

V gene,J gene,CDR3 length,D gene,CDR3 protein
TRBV19,TRBJ1-5,13,.,CASSIARAQPQHF
TRBV6-1,TRBJ1-1,17,.,CASSDISASRVATEAFF
TRBV28,TRBJ2-5,14,TRBD1,CASSSGQGQKTQYF
TRBV18,TRBJ2-1,12,.,CASAYSYNEQFF
TRBV7-2,TRBJ2-7,13,.,CASSLTPSYEQYF
TRBV6-6,TRBJ2-5,14,TRBD1,CASSSRTGGETQYF
TRBV30,TRBJ2-5,14,.,CAWSVGGARETQYF
TRBV2,TRBJ2-1,16,TRBD2,CASSTRLAGVRNEQFF
TRBV5-1,TRBJ1-5,14,.,CASSLEGSNQPQHF
TRBV28,TRBJ1-5,13,TRBD1,CASSTGGGQPQHF
TRBV11-2,TRBJ2-1,16,.,CASSFWGVVSDNEQFF
TRBV4-1,TRBJ2-6,15,.,CASTQAPPGANVLTF
TRBV19,TRBJ1-4,17,.,CASSMAPPRTTNEKLFF
TRBV5-4,TRBJ2-3,17,.,CASSLASQGVRADTQYF
TRBV7-2,TRBJ1-5,15,TRBD1,CASSPRQGSNQPQHF
TRBV5-4,TRBJ2-5,14,.,CASTYIGGSETQYF
TRBV20-1,TRBJ2-1,11,.,CSACHIDEQFF
TRBV2,TRBJ2-7,14,TRBD1,CASTPRDRVYEQYF
TRBV11-2,TRBJ1-6,14,TRBD1,CASRSGTDNSPLHF
TRBV2,TRBJ1-1,13,.,CARSEEWNTEAFF
TRBV28,TRBJ1-4,13,.,CASSLTAGPKLFF
TRBV14,TRBJ2-7,13,.,CASSQGYRVEQYF
TRBV5-1,TRBJ2-1,15,TRBD2,CASAPAGVSKNEQFF
TRBV7-6,TRBJ2-3,16,.,CASSLAVGGYTDTQYF
TRBV11-2,TRBJ1-3,15,.,CASSLGPISGNTIYF
TRBV7-9,TRBJ2-2,16,.,CASSLYGLRNTGELFF
TRBV28,TRBJ1-6,19,TRBD1,CASSSSPGQGSSYNSPLHF
TRBV2,TRBJ2-5,15,TRBD1,CASRSDRGLGETQYF
TRBV7-9,TRBJ2-7,12,TRBD2,CATEGLAYEQYF
TRBV25-1,TRBJ2-5,14,TRBD2,CASSEGGGRETQYF
TRBV28,TRBJ2-7,14,TRBD1,CASTVDRPSGEQYF
TRBV2,TRBJ2-7,17,TRBD2,CASSDGLAGPITYEQYF
TRBV5-1,TRBJ2-3,16,TRBD2,CASSLSGRTSTDTQYF
TRBV28,TRBJ1-6,12,.,CASRASNSPLHF
TRBV7-3,TRBJ2-1,15,TRBD2,CASSLANLADNEQFF
TRBV28,TRBJ2-2,18,TRBD2,CASSPSGLAGGYTGELFF
TRBV10-3,TRBJ1-5,15,.,CAISESYGSHQPQHF
TRBV27,TRBJ2-7,15,.,CASSLKGHPLYEQYF
TRBV14,TRBJ2-3,16,TRBD2,CASSQVLAVGADTQYF
TRBV4-2,TRBJ1-1,11,.,CASSQGASSFF
TRBV4-2,TRBJ1-1,16,TRBD1,CASSGKWGQLNTEAFF
TRBV28,TRBJ1-3,15,.,CASSLSGGIGNTIYF
TRBV6-5,TRBJ2-5,16,TRBD2,CASSYSAGGPGETQYF
TRBV5-1,TRBJ2-4,15,.,CASSGSRGDKNIQYF
TRBV7-3,TRBJ1-1,13,.,CASSLSPGTEAFF
TRBV5-5,TRBJ1-1,12,.,CASSLVPTEAFF
TRBV7-2,TRBJ2-7,16,TRBD1,CASSLPRRDRVHEQYF
TRBV27,TRBJ2-5,14,TRBD2,CASTLRRGAETQYF
TRBV19,TRBJ1-2,15,.,CASSLTSDSLYGYTF
TRBV11-3,TRBJ2-1,14,.,CASSLGFSYNEQFF
TRBV30,TRBJ2-1,15,TRBD1,CAWSVGDRGNNEQFF
TRBV7-2,TRBJ1-3,14,.,CASSLQASGNTIYF
TRBV18,TRBJ1-4,15,.,CASSSEWGANEKLFF
TRBV27,TRBJ2-7,14,.,CASSHGLGRYEQYF
TRBV5-1,TRBJ2-1,13,.,CASSLDPEGEQFF
TRBV19,TRBJ2-1,15,TRBD1,CASSIALGGGNEQFF
TRBV7-6,TRBJ1-2,14,.,CASSLGNTGYGYTF